This TCR beta chain was sequenced in a study of blood T cells in healthy people across ages. Study-wide results and caveats: The fall in TCR beta diversity per million T cells was roughly linear with age.

Worth noting for this clonotype: No antigen is known for it.

Trimming took off 6 bases at V and 4 bases at J, with 12 bases between the two ends. The CDR3 spans 13 residues. With a J-beta primer mix and a sample-barcoded 5' primer, a second PCR ran roughly 6 to 11 cycles. Each cDNA molecule received a tag from a template-switch adaptor that had 12 random nucleotides. Each CDR3 protein is one row after TCRdb ran MiXCR on the 5' RACE reads. The sample includes around 1,000,000 distinct CDR3 sequences, less than 45% seen only once; the top ten take around 12%. This TCR was recovered from a man younger than 30 in good health. The chain carries TRBV12-3 or TRBV12-4 and TRBJ1-2; D is unresolved. The sequencing input was blood. CDR3 region: CASSPLTSYGYTF. CDR3 coding DNA: TGTGCCAGCAGCCCGTTGACCAGCTATGGCTACACCTTC.